This TCR beta chain comes out of a study of blood T cells in healthy people across ages. A second PCR, run for roughly 7 to 12 cycles, used a sample-barcoded 5' primer plus a J-beta primer mix. TCRdb recomputed calls from the 5' RACE reads with MiXCR, one row per CDR3 protein. The repertoire has around 970,000 distinct CDR3 sequences, around 54% of them found once; the top ten carry about 20%. Findings and limits, study-wide: Naive T cell percentage and TCR beta diversity correlated strongly. With age, beta diversity per million T cells declined roughly linearly, significantly by approximately 40. CMV infection status of these donors was not known.

This clonotype was seen repeatedly, ten times or more. Antigen unknown. Mismatch with germline at one junction end may stem from a read error. Total RNA extraction produced at least 5 micrograms (per sample) for the study. The CDR3 loop spans 15 amino acids. Germline CDR1 and CDR2: SGHRS and YFSETQ. The chain uses TRBV5-1 and TRBJ2-7; 9 bases fit TRBD2. This clonotype was obtained from a woman in her fifties or sixties in good health. The sequenced sample was blood. In DNA form, the CDR3 reads TGTGCCAGCAGCTTAGCGCTAGCGGGGACCTACGAGCAGTACTTC. Amino acids: CASSLALAGTYEQYF.